The subject of this entry is one T cell receptor (beta chain). Its target is unknown. The sample contains more than one DNA sequence encoding this CDR3. This specimen belongs to a study of CD4+ T cells in melanoma. Study results and limitations: A reported correlation linked neoantigen-specific CD4+ T cells to CD8+, macrophage and B cell function.

Germline loops: CDR1 MNHEY, CDR2 SMNVEV (reference sequence). The germline V and J ends were trimmed by 4 bases and 1 base, with 8 bases remaining between them. This CDR3 is built from 14 residues. Data came from immunoSEQ multiplex PCR; TCRdb stores just in-frame clones and leaves some out. The sample consists of about 140,000 clones, roughly 91% of them appearing once. The gene calls are TRBV27 and TRBJ1-3; TRBD1 is a possible D gene (5 bases). This sequence was found in a human donor with melanoma. CDR3 coding DNA: TGTGCCAGCAGTTCCCCAGGGTCTGGAAACACCATATATTTT. Its translation is CASSSPGSGNTIYF.